What follows are 14 T cell receptor beta chains derived from one specimen sequenced in a study of post-analysis software for immune sequencing data. No cognate antigen is known for these TCRs. Study-wide results and caveats: Among roughly 5 TRBV segments more frequent in patients than controls were TRBV5-6, TRBV5-1 and TRBV20-1.

cDNA libraries of TCR beta carried unique molecular identifiers. TCRdb re-called the PCR reads through MiXCR, storing one row per CDR3 protein. This table has 820,000 or so distinct CDR3 sequences, approximately 53% appearing once. Sequenced input: blood. The source is a girl aged 10 to 17 with multiple sclerosis.

This clonotype has more than one count but fewer than ten. CDR3 sequence: CASSLEPGSPLTGANVLTF. CDR3 nucleotide sequence: TGCGCCAGCAGCTTGGAACCCGGGTCCCCTTTAACGGGGGCCAACGTCCTGACTTTC. The chain recombines TRBV5-1 with TRBJ2-6; D gene ambiguous. The CDR3 is 19 amino acids. Per the germline V gene, CDR1 is SGHRS and CDR2 is YFSETQ. V was shortened by 0 bases and J by 4 bases, with 20 bases between the two germline ends.

The V call is TRBV5-1, the J call TRBJ1-2, with 8 bases fitting TRBD1. V lost 4 bases, J lost 4 bases, and 9 bases stayed unmatched. Germline values: CDR1 SGHRS, CDR2 YFSETQ. The CDR3 is 15 residues long. The CDR3 reads CASSPSTGVGYGYTF. The CDR3 nucleotides read TGCGCCAGCAGCCCCTCGACAGGGGTGGGCTATGGCTACACCTTC. Full variable domain (missing parts from reference TRBV5-1 and TRBJ1-2): KAGVTQTPRYLIKTRGQQVTLSCSPISGHRSVSWYQQTPGQGLQFLFEYFSETQRNKGNFPGRFSGRQFSNSRSEMNVSTLELGDSALYLCASSPSTGVGYGYTFGSGTRLTVV.

This chain joins TRBV12-3 or TRBV12-4 and TRBJ2-3; D is ambiguous. CDR3 size: 15 residues. V was pared by 6 bases and J by 3 bases, with 16 bases between. The CDR3 coding sequence is TGTGCCAGCAGCCGCCACGGAAGCAGTACAGATACGCAGTATTTT. The encoded protein is CASSRHGSSTDTQYF.

The chain employs TRBV7-8 and TRBJ2-7; 10 bases line up with TRBD2. The better agreement between TRBJ2-5 and the DNA end casts doubt on the J call. Per germline, CDR1 SGHVS and CDR2 FQNEAQ. The CDR3 has 14 amino acids. The CDR3 DNA reads TGTGCCAGCAGCGGTAGCGGGGGGAGAGAGACCCAGTACTTC. Translating gives CASSGSGGRETQYF.

DNA for the CDR3: TGCGCCAGCAGCTTGTTTGGGGAAAGGAGCTCCTACGAGCAGTACTTC. It encodes CASSLFGERSSYEQYF. The V call is TRBV5-1, the J call TRBJ2-7; no reliable D call. V shed 1 base and J shed 0 bases, with 14 bases lying between them. CDR3 length: 16 amino acids. Germline V gene data show CDR1 as SGHRS and CDR2 as YFSETQ.

The chain recombines TRBV2 with TRBJ2-7; no clear D gene. The DNA end favors TRBJ2-5, so the J call may be wrong. Germline assignment: CDR1 SNHLY and CDR2 FYNNEI. This CDR3 contains 15 residues. As DNA, the CDR3 is TGTGCCAGCAGTGAAGGTGTTAGCAAGAGGGAGACCCAGTACTTC. This gives the protein CASSEGVSKRETQYF.

The chain combines TRBV12-3 or TRBV12-4 with TRBJ2-6, with D tentatively TRBD2 (5 bases). The CDR3 is 18 amino acids. V was pared by 5 bases and J by 1 base, with 18 bases between. The CDR3 protein is CASSLLRGRWSGANVLTF. In DNA, the CDR3 is TGTGCCAGCAGTCTTCTCCGGGGAAGGTGGTCTGGGGCCAACGTCCTGACTTTC.

On this clonotype itself: The junction departs from germline at one end; a sequencing error may be responsible. This chain connects TRBV28 to TRBJ2-7; D is unresolved. The CDR3 length is 13 residues. Germline CDR1 reads MDHEN; CDR2 reads SYDVKM. In nucleotides, the CDR3 is TGTGCCAGCACCACGACTGCGGCCTACGAGCACTACTTC. Residues: CASTTTAAYEHYF.

The CDR3 sequence is CSARDSGQGQETQYF. In nucleotides, the CDR3 is TGCAGTGCTAGAGATTCGGGGCAGGGTCAGGAGACCCAGTACTTC. This chain joins TRBV20-1 and TRBJ2-5, with D possibly called TRBD1 or TRBD2 (5 bases each). Trimming pared 0 bases from V and 5 bases from J, leaving 16 bases between. Germline V gene sequence: CDR1 DFQATT, CDR2 SNEGSKA (reference sequence). The CDR3 spans 15 residues.

This clonotype was counted between two and nine times. CDR3 loop: CSAASSGGAGVSETQYF. The DNA for the CDR3 is TGCAGTGCCGCTTCTAGCGGGGGGGCCGGTGTGTCAGAGACCCAGTACTTC. This rearrangement joins TRBV20-1 to TRBJ2-5, with 12 bases fitting TRBD2. With 6 bases clipped from V and 4 bases from J, the junction kept 15 bases outside the gene matches. CDR1 is DFQATT and CDR2 is SNEGSKA in the germline V gene (reference sequence). The CDR3 covers 17 residues.

This chain connects TRBV20-1 to TRBJ2-5, with D perhaps TRBD1 or TRBD2 (5 bases each). Germline V gene sequence: CDR1 DFQATT, CDR2 SNEGSKA (reference sequence). With 4 bases removed from V and 7 bases from J, the gap between germline ends came to 22 bases. This CDR3 region has 15 residues. The CDR3 nucleotides read TGCAGTGCTAACGATGGGGGACCTCCCGGCGTGACCCAGTACTTC. The encoded protein is CSANDGGPPGVTQYF.

This clonotype occurred a few times. J is TRBJ2-5 and V is TRBV4-1; D is tentatively TRBD1 or TRBD2 (5 bases each). Trimming pared 0 bases from V and 4 bases from J, leaving 12 bases between. The CDR3 totals 15 residues. The germline V gene encodes CDR1 MGHRA and CDR2 YSYEKL. The CDR3 loop reads CASSQEIWGPETQYF. The CDR3 DNA sequence: TGCGCCAGCAGCCAAGAGATTTGGGGACCAGAGACCCAGTACTTC.

This clonotype has only a few counts. V is TRBV4-2 and J is TRBJ2-7; no clear D gene. This CDR3 has 12 residues. V was trimmed by 0 bases and J by 7 bases, leaving 7 bases between them. In germline, CDR1 is LGHNA, CDR2 YNFKEQ. The CDR3 bases are TGTGCCAGCAGCCAAGATGAACGGGAGCAGTACTTC. It is translated as CASSQDEREQYF.

This clonotype has just a few counts. The rearrangement links TRBV5-1 to TRBJ1-2; 8 bases line up with TRBD1. V shed 0 bases, J shed 2 bases, and the junction held 3 bases outside the gene matches. The germline V gene has CDR1 SGHRS and CDR2 YFSETQ. The CDR3 runs to 15 residues. In DNA form, the CDR3 reads TGCGCCAGCAGCTTGGGGACAGGGCTGAACTATGGCTACACCTTC. Translating it yields CASSLGTGLNYGYTF.